These T cell receptor beta chains were read from a single sample in a study of T cells in Graves' hyperthyroidism and ophthalmopathy. TCRdb re-called the multiplex PCR reads with MiXCR, one entry per CDR3 protein. The data show about 740,000 distinct CDR3 sequences, with around 15% seen just once and roughly 10% held by the top ten. Source material: blood. These receptors all stem from a woman under 30 with Graves' hyperthyroidism. Both conserved end residues are part of each CDR3. A D gene is named only where the DNA matches it firmly. Some rows have no size entry. The others give once, few or many, or a class for an expanded clone.

d_gene: TRBD1; j_gene: TRBJ2-7; v_gene: TRBV2; abundance: many; CDR3aa: CASSEDRGRREQYF; CDR3nt: TGTGCCAGCAGTGAAGACAGGGGGCGCCGAGAGCAGTACTTC
d_gene: -; j_gene: TRBJ1-2; v_gene: TRBV10-2; abundance: many; CDR3aa: CASSEYYRSYGYTF; CDR3nt: TGCGCCAGCAGTGAATATTACAGGTCCTATGGCTACACCTTC
d_gene: -; j_gene: TRBJ1-2; v_gene: TRBV12-3/TRBV12-4; abundance: -; CDR3aa: CASSFADGYTF; CDR3nt: TGTGCCAGCAGTTTCGCTGATGGCTACACCTTC
d_gene: TRBD1; j_gene: TRBJ2-7; v_gene: TRBV3-1; abundance: few; CDR3aa: CASSQRGTGRYEQYF; CDR3nt: TGTGCCAGCAGCCAAAGGGGGACAGGGAGGTACGAGCAGTACTTC
d_gene: -; j_gene: TRBJ2-1; v_gene: TRBV3-1; abundance: many; CDR3aa: CASTGGGRHNEQFF; CDR3nt: TGTGCCAGCACCGGGGGAGGCCGACACAATGAGCAGTTCTTC
d_gene: -; j_gene: TRBJ2-7; v_gene: TRBV19; abundance: -; CDR3aa: CASSQVQGEQYF; CDR3nt: TGTGCCAGTAGCCAAGTCCAGGGAGAGCAGTACTTC
d_gene: -; j_gene: TRBJ2-1; v_gene: TRBV30; abundance: many; CDR3aa: CAWRPSSAEQFF; CDR3nt: TGTGCCTGGAGACCCTCTAGCGCTGAGCAGTTCTTC
d_gene: TRBD1; j_gene: TRBJ1-6; v_gene: TRBV28; abundance: many; CDR3aa: CASRMTGSPLHF; CDR3nt: TGTGCCAGCAGAATGACAGGGTCACCCCTCCACTTT
d_gene: -; j_gene: TRBJ1-1; v_gene: TRBV6-1; abundance: -; CDR3aa: CASSEAGGTEAFF; CDR3nt: TGTGCCAGCAGTGAAGCAGGAGGTACTGAAGCTTTCTTT
d_gene: -; j_gene: TRBJ1-2; v_gene: TRBV18; abundance: many; CDR3aa: CASSLAGDANYGYTF; CDR3nt: TGTGCCAGCTCACTCGCAGGGGATGCGAACTATGGCTACACCTTC
d_gene: -; j_gene: TRBJ2-7; v_gene: TRBV12-3/TRBV12-4; abundance: many; CDR3aa: CASSFGGAAYEQYF; CDR3nt: TGTGCCAGCAGTTTTGGGGGAGCCGCCTACGAGCAGTACTTC
d_gene: -; j_gene: TRBJ2-3; v_gene: TRBV20-1; abundance: few; CDR3aa: CSATLRGDTQYF; CDR3nt: TGCAGTGCTACCCTTCGGGGGGATACGCAGTATTTT
d_gene: TRBD1; j_gene: TRBJ1-2; v_gene: TRBV7-2; abundance: -; CDR3aa: CASSPRTGEAYGYTF; CDR3nt: TGTGCCAGCAGCCCCAGGACAGGGGAGGCCTATGGCTACACCTTC
d_gene: TRBD2; j_gene: TRBJ2-1; v_gene: TRBV7-2; abundance: many; CDR3aa: CASSPGRRLAGGGEQFF; CDR3nt: TGTGCCAGCAGCCCCGGTCGGAGACTAGCGGGAGGAGGGGAGCAGTTCTTC
d_gene: TRBD2; j_gene: TRBJ2-7; v_gene: TRBV9; abundance: -; CDR3aa: CASSVGPPASGYEQYF; CDR3nt: TGTGCCAGCAGCGTAGGCCCGCCGGCTAGCGGCTACGAGCAGTACTTC
d_gene: TRBD1; j_gene: TRBJ2-3; v_gene: TRBV19; abundance: few; CDR3aa: CASSPRGRTGTQYF; CDR3nt: TGTGCCAGTAGCCCCAGGGGGCGCACAGGTACGCAGTATTTT
d_gene: -; j_gene: TRBJ1-2; v_gene: TRBV14; abundance: -; CDR3aa: CASSQVWQSRGYTF; CDR3nt: TGTGCCAGCAGCCAAGTTTGGCAGTCGAGAGGCTACACCTTC
d_gene: TRBD2; j_gene: TRBJ2-3; v_gene: TRBV12-3/TRBV12-4; abundance: -; CDR3aa: CASSQGTSWGTDTQYF; CDR3nt: TGTGCCAGCAGTCAGGGGACTAGCTGGGGCACAGATACGCAGTATTTT
d_gene: TRBD1; j_gene: TRBJ1-5; v_gene: TRBV20-1; abundance: many; CDR3aa: CSAVPGQGASQPQHF; CDR3nt: TGCAGTGCTGTCCCGGGACAGGGGGCATCTCAGCCCCAGCATTTT
d_gene: -; j_gene: TRBJ2-1; v_gene: TRBV19; abundance: few; CDR3aa: CASSIGTASIYNEQFF; CDR3nt: TGTGCCAGTAGTATAGGGACTGCCTCCATCTACAATGAGCAGTTCTTC
d_gene: -; j_gene: TRBJ1-4; v_gene: TRBV19; abundance: -; CDR3aa: CASSPGTVRTNEKLFF; CDR3nt: TGTGCCAGTAGTCCTGGGACCGTTCGGACTAATGAAAAACTGTTTTTT
d_gene: -; j_gene: TRBJ2-5; v_gene: TRBV3-1; abundance: few; CDR3aa: CASSHELGAETQYF; CDR3nt: TGTGCCAGCAGCCACGAACTTGGCGCAGAGACCCAGTACTTC